This paragraph covers one T cell receptor (beta chain) sequence. Its cognate antigen is unknown. The data were obtained in a study of OX40 agonist ivuxolimab in advanced cancers. Looking at the study overall: Every 2 weeks, patients received ivuxolimab intravenously, dosed at 0.01 to 10 mg/kg. The study, taken as a whole, reports: CD4+ and CD8+ T cells in blood underwent clonal expansion by week 6 at 0.1 to 3.0 mg/kg.

The table came from immunoSEQ multiplex PCR; TCRdb's copy has only in-frame clones and leaves some out. The data hold 80,000 or so clones, with more than 85% observed a single time. Per the germline V gene, CDR1 is SGHTS and CDR2 is YDEGEE. The germline V and J ends were trimmed by 4 bases and 4 bases, with 14 bases remaining between them. The length of the CDR3 is 14 residues. This TCR came from an adult with an advanced solid tumor such as melanoma, head and neck, liver or kidney cancer. Sequences were derived from CD4+ or CD8+ T cells sorted from blood, sampled in a trial of the OX40 agonist ivuxolimab. This rearrangement joins TRBV5-8 to TRBJ1-2, with D hard to call. CDR3 in amino acids: CASSTATDFYGYTF. The CDR3 nucleotides read TGTGCCAGCAGCACAGCAACGGATTTCTATGGCTACACCTTC.